Following are 11 T cell receptor beta chains from one sample sequenced in a study of blood T cell repertoires in COVID-19. Data came from immunoSEQ multiplex PCR; TCRdb stores just in-frame clones and leaves some out. The sample contains over 350,000 clones, around nine tenths of which appear only once. The sequenced sample consisted of PBMCs or T cells enriched from blood (not recorded which). Receptor source: a woman aged 18-30 years with acute COVID-19.

This clone was observed a handful of times. This chain links TRBV4-2 with TRBJ1-3; no clear D. V shed 1 base and J shed 8 bases, with 12 bases lying between them. Per germline, CDR1 LGHNA and CDR2 YNFKEQ. CDR3 length: 14 residues. CDR3 DNA sequence: TGTGCCAGCAGCCAAGGGCAGACCGGGGACACCATATATTTT. This codes for CASSQGQTGDTIYF.

The CDR3: CASSQKSRPGGTDTQYF. The CDR3 nucleotides read TGTGCCAGCAGCCAAAAAAGCCGGCCAGGGGGGACAGATACGCAGTATTTT. The chain has TRBV4-2 and TRBJ2-3, with D maybe TRBD1 (7 bases). In germline, CDR1 is LGHNA, CDR2 YNFKEQ. V lost 2 bases and J 3 bases, leaving 18 bases between the germline ends. The length of the CDR3 is 17 residues.

The V gene is TRBV30, the J gene TRBJ1-4, with D maybe TRBD1 (5 bases). The germline CDR1 and CDR2 sequences are GTSNPN and SVGIG (reference sequence). CDR3 size: 12 residues. Trimming took off 2 bases at V and 12 bases at J, with 13 bases between the two ends. The CDR3 sequence is CAWSRGSWQLFF. The DNA of the CDR3 is TGTGCCTGGAGTAGGGGCTCCTGGCAACTGTTTTTT.

The chain uses TRBV19 and TRBJ2-2; TRBD1 is a possible D gene (6 bases). CDR3 size: 16 residues. Germline loops: CDR1 LNHDA, CDR2 SQIVND (reference sequence). The V gene lost 7 bases and the J gene lost 0 bases, with 15 bases spanning the gap. CDR3 sequence (DNA): TGTGCCAGTATTCTGAAACAGGGATCGAACACCGGGGAGCTGTTTTTT. Its protein product is CASILKQGSNTGELFF. The full variable domain, rest sourced from reference TRBV19 and TRBJ2-2, is DGGITQSPKYLFRKEGQNVTLSCEQNLNHDAMYWYRQDPGQGLRLIYYSQIVNDFQKGDIAEGYSVSREKKESFPLTVTSAQKNPTAFYLCASILKQGSNTGELFFGEGSRLTVL.

The CDR3 bases are TGCGCCAGCAGTGAGTCGGGGGGACAGGGGAATGAGCAGTTCTTC. Translation gives CASSESGGQGNEQFF. The chain uses TRBV10-1 and TRBJ2-1; 10 bases line up with TRBD1. The CDR3 covers 15 residues. Losses at the gene ends were 0 bases for V and 7 bases for J; bases not matched to a gene: 3. Germline V gene sequence: CDR1 WNHNN, CDR2 SYGVQD (reference sequence).

J is TRBJ1-6 and V is TRBV28; no firm D call. Germline assignment: CDR1 MDHEN and CDR2 SYDVKM. Trimming removed 6 bases at V and 5 bases at J, with 8 bases between. CDR3 length: 13 residues. CDR3 region: CASSRIDNSPLHF. CDR3 nucleotide sequence: TGTGCCAGCAGCCGTATCGATAATTCACCCCTCCACTTT. Together with reference TRBV28 and TRBJ1-6, the CDR3 gives the full variable domain: DVKVTQSSRYLVKRTGEKVFLECVQDMDHENMFWYRQDPGLGLRLIYFSYDVKMKEKGDIPEGYSVSREKKERFSLILESASTNQTSMYLCASSRIDNSPLHFGNGTRLTVT.

The gene calls are TRBV13 and TRBJ2-3, with 7 bases fitting TRBD1. The germline V gene encodes CDR1 PRHDT and CDR2 FYEKMQ (reference sequence). J gave up 2 bases and V 3 bases, and 5 bases lay outside the gene matches. This CDR3 comprises 15 residues. This CDR3 is CASSFLDRATDTQYF. The CDR3 coding sequence is TGTGCCAGCAGCTTTCTTGACAGGGCCACAGATACGCAGTATTTT.

The chain uses TRBV28 and TRBJ1-5, with D uncertain. Germline CDR1 and CDR2: MDHEN and SYDVKM. This CDR3 region has 13 residues. Trimming stripped 11 bases from V and 0 bases from J, with 11 bases between. The CDR3 region has the DNA TGTGCCGTTCGAGGCTATAGCAATCAGCCCCAGCATTTT. As protein: CAVRGYSNQPQHF.

The rearrangement links TRBV19 to TRBJ1-5, with D uncertain. CDR3 size: 11 residues. The ends were cut back, 11 bases at V and 6 bases at J, with 11 bases in the middle. Germline V gives CDR1 LNHDA, CDR2 SQIVND (reference sequence). The CDR3 sequence is CASGLGQPQHF. CDR3 nucleotides: TGTGCCTCGGGTCTCGGTCAGCCCCAGCATTTT.

Regarding this clone: Other nucleotide sequences from this sample produce the same CDR3. J is TRBJ1-3 and V is TRBV29-1; 11 positions match TRBD1. CDR1 and CDR2 from the germline V gene are SQVTM and ANQGSEA. The length of the CDR3 is 14 residues. V shed 6 bases, J shed 2 bases, and the junction held 3 bases outside the gene matches. The chain's CDR3 is CSVGDRGTGNTIYF. The CDR3 DNA follows: TGCAGCGTGGGGGACAGGGGGACTGGAAACACCATATATTTT.

The chain links TRBV24-1 to TRBJ2-2; D is undetermined. Trimming took off 4 bases at V and 2 bases at J, with 4 bases between the two ends. Germline assignment: CDR1 KGHDR and CDR2 SFDVKD. The CDR3 runs to 13 residues. The CDR3 region is CATSDPNTGELFF. In nucleotides, the CDR3 is TGTGCCACCAGTGACCCTAACACCGGGGAGCTGTTTTTT.